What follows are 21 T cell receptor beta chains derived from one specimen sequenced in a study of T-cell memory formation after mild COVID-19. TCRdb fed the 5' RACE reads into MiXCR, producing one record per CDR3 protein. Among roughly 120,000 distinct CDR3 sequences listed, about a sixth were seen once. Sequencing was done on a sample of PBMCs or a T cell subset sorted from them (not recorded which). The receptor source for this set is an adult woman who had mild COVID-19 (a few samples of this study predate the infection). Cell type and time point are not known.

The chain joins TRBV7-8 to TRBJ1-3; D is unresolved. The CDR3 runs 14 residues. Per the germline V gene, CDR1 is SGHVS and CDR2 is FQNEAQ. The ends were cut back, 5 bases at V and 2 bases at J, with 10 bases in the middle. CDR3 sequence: CASSPWATGNTIYF. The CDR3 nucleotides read TGTGCCAGCAGCCCTTGGGCCACTGGAAACACCATATATTTT.

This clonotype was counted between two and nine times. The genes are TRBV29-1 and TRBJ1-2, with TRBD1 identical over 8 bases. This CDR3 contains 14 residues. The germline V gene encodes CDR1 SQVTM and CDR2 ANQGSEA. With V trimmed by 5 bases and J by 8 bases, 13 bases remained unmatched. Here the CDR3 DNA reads TGCAGCGTTTTATCCGGACAGGGAGGAGGCGGCTACACCTTC. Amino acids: CSVLSGQGGGGYTF. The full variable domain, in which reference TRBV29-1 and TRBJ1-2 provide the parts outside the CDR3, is SAVISQKPSRDICQRGTSLTIQCQVDSQVTMMFWYRQQPGQSLTLIATANQGSEATYESGFVIDKFPISRPNLTFSTLTVSNMSPEDSSIYLCSVLSGQGGGGYTFGSGTRLTVV.

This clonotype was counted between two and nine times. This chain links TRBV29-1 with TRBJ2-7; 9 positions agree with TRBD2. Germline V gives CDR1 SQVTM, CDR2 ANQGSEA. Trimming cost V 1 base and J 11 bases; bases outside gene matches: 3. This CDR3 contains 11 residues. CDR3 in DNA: TGCAGCGTTGAAGTGGCTAGCGGGAAGTACTTC. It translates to CSVEVASGKYF.

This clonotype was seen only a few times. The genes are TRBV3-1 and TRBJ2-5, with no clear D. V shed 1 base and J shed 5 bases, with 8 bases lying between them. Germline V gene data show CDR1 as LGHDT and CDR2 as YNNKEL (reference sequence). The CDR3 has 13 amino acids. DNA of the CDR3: TGTGCCAGCAGCCAAGGATCGGCGGAGACCCAGTACTTC. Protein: CASSQGSAETQYF.

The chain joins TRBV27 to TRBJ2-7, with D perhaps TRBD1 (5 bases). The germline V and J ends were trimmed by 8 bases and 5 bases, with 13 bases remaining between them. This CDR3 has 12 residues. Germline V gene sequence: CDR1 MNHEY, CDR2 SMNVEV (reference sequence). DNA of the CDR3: TGTGCCAGCTCCGCGCAGGGCCACGAGCAGTACTTC. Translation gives CASSAQGHEQYF.

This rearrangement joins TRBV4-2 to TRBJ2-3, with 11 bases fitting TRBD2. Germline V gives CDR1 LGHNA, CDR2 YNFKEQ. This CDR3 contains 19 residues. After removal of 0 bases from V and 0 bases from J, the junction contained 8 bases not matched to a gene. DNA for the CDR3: TGTGCCAGCAGCCAAGACCCTAGCGGGGGGACCACTAGCACAGATACGCAGTATTTT. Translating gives CASSQDPSGGTTSTDTQYF.

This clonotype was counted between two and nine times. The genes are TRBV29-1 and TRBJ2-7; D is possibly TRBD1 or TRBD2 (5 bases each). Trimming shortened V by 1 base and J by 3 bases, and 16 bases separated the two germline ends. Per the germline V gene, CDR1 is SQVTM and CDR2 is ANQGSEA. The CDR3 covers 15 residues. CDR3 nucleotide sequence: TGCAGCGTTGAAGTCGAGGGAGTAGGGGACTACGAGCAGTACTTC. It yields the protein CSVEVEGVGDYEQYF.

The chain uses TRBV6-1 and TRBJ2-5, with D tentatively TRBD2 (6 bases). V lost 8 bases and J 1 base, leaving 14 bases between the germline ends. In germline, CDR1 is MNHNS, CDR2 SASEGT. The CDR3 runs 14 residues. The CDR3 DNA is TGTGCCAGCGAAACCGGGAGAGGCCAAGAGACCCAGTACTTC. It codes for CASETGRGQETQYF.

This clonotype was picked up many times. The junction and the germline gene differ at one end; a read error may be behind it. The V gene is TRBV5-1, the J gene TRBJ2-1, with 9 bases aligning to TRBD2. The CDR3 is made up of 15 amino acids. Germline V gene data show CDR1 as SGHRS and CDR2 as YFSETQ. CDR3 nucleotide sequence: TGTGCCAGCAGCTTGGGACTAGCAGACTACAATGAGCAGTTCTTC. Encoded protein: CASSLGLADYNEQFF.

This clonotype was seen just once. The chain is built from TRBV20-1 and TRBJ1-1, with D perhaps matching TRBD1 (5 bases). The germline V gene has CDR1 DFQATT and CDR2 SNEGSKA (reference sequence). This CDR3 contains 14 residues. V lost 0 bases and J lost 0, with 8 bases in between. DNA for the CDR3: TGCAGTGCTAGAGAACAGGAGCTGAACACTGAAGCTTTCTTT. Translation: CSAREQELNTEAFF.

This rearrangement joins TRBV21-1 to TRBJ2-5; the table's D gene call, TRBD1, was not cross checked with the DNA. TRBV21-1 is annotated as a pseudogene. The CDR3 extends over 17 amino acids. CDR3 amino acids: CASSVPQQGAEQETQYF. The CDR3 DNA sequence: TGTGCCAGCAGCGTCCCCCAGCAGGGGGCGGAACAAGAGACCCAGTACTTC.

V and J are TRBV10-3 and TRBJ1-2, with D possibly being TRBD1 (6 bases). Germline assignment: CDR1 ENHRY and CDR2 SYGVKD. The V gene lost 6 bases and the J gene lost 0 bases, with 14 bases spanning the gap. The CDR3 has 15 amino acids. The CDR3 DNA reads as TGTGCCATCAGAGGGGACAACGCAGCTAACTATGGCTACACCTTC. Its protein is CAIRGDNAANYGYTF.

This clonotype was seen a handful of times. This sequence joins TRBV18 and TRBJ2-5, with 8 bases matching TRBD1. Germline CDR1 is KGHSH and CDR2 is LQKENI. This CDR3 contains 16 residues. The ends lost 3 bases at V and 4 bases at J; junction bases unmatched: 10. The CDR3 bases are TGTGCCAGCTCACCCCGCAGGGGGCGAGGCGGAGAGACCCAGTACTTC. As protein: CASSPRRGRGGETQYF.

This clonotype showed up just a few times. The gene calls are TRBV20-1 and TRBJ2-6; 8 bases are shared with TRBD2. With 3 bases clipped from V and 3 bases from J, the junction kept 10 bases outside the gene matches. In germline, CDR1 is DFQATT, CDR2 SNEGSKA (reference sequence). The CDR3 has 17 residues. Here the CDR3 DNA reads TGCAGTGCTAGTAAGGCGGGGGGCGCCGGTGGGGCCAACGTCCTGACTTTC. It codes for CSASKAGGAGGANVLTF.

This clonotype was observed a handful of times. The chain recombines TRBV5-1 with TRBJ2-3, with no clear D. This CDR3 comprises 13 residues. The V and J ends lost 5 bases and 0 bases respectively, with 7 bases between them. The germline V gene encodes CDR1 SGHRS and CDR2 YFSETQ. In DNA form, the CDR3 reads TGCGCCAGCAGGGCAGATAGCACAGATACGCAGTATTTT. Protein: CASRADSTDTQYF.

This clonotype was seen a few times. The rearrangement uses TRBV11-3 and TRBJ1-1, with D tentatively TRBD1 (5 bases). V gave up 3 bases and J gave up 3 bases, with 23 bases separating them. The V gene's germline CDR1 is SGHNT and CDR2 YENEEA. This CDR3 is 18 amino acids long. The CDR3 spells CASSFPRGPGVIHTEAFF. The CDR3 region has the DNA TGTGCCAGCAGCTTTCCTCGAGGGCCGGGGGTTATCCACACTGAAGCTTTCTTT.

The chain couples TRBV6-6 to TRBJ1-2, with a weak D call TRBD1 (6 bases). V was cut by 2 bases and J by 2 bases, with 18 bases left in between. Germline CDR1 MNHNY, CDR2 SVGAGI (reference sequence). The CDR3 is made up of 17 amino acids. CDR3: CASSYRGGTRGNYGYTF. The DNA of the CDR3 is TGTGCCAGCAGTTACCGGGGGGGAACGAGGGGGAACTATGGCTACACCTTC.

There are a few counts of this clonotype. The CDR3 nucleotides read TGTGCCAGCAGCCATGGTAGCGGGAGCGGCGACAATGAGCAGTTCTTC. It codes for CASSHGSGSGDNEQFF. The chain joins TRBV7-9 to TRBJ2-1, with TRBD2 matching over 9 bases. From germline, CDR1 is SEHNR and CDR2 FQNEAQ (reference sequence). The CDR3 extends over 16 amino acids. Trimming removed 5 bases from V and 5 bases from J; junction bases left unmatched: 10.

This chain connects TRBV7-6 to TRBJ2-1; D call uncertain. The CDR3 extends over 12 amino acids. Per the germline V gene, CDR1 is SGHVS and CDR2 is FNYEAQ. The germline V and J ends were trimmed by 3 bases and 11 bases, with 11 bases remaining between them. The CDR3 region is CASSFGGSKQFF. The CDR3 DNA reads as TGTGCCAGCAGCTTCGGTGGGTCCAAGCAGTTCTTC.

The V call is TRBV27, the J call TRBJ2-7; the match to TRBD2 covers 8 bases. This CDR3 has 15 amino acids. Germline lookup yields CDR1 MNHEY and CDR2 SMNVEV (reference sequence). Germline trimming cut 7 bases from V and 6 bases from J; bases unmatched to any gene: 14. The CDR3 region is CASTQGGGLRGEQYF. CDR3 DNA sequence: TGTGCCAGCACCCAAGGCGGGGGGCTAAGGGGCGAGCAGTACTTC.

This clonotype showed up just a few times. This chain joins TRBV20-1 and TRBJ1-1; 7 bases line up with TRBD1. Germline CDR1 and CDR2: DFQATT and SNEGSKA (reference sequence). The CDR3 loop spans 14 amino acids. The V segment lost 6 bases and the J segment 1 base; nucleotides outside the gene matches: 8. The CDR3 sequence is CSAGDSGRNTEAFF. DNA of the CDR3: TGCAGTGCCGGGGACAGTGGCCGGAACACTGAAGCTTTCTTT.